These 24 T cell receptor beta chains originate from one sample sequenced in a study of shared clonotypes between healthy human individuals. Using immunoSEQ multiplex PCR, the repertoire was profiled, and TCRdb retains in-frame clones only, with some absent. The table records 700,000 to 950,000 clones, about 97% of them present only once. Terminally differentiated effector memory CD45RA+ cells were excluded from the naive CD8 cells, which were CD45RO-negative and positively selected for CCR7. Sequenced material: naive CD8+ T cells sorted from blood. These receptors were obtained from a man between 25 and 39 years old in good health.

This sequence joins TRBV11-3 and TRBJ2-1; tentative D call: TRBD2 (6 bases). Looked up from germline, CDR1 is SGHNT and CDR2 is YENEEA. The CDR3 length is 14 residues. V dropped 1 base and J dropped 12 bases, with 16 bases sitting between them. CDR3 nucleotides: TGTGCCAGCAGCTTAGTCGGGAGATCGCCCCGGCAGTTCTTC. It yields the protein CASSLVGRSPRQFF.

This clone was recorded a few times. V gene TRBV11-2 combines with J gene TRBJ2-1; D might be TRBD2 (6 bases). V was clipped by 4 bases and J by 8 bases, with 12 bases between them. Germline V gives CDR1 SGHAT, CDR2 FQNNGV. The CDR3 spans 13 residues. CDR3 sequence reads: CASSYLGGDEQFF. CDR3 in DNA: TGTGCCAGCAGCTATCTGGGGGGTGATGAGCAGTTCTTC. Filled out from reference TRBV11-2 and TRBJ2-1, the complete variable domain reads EAGVAQSPRYKIIEKRQSVAFWCNPISGHATLYWYQQILGQGPKLLIQFQNNGVVDDSQLPKDRFSAERLKGVDSTLKIQPAKLEDSAVYLCASSYLGGDEQFFGPGTRLTVL.

The rearrangement uses TRBV4-3 and TRBJ1-2; tentative D call: TRBD1 (5 bases). With 0 bases removed from V and 6 bases from J, the gap between germline ends came to 11 bases. This CDR3 is 14 amino acids long. CDR1 and CDR2 (germline): LGHNA, YSLEER. The CDR3 protein is CASSQEGLPDGYTF. In DNA, the CDR3 is TGCGCCAGCAGCCAAGAGGGACTTCCCGATGGCTACACCTTC.

As regards this clone: Other DNA sequences in the same sample also yield this CDR3. The chain links TRBV27 to TRBJ1-5; D is undetermined. The length of the CDR3 is 12 residues. V was shortened by 5 bases and J by 4 bases, with 6 bases between the two germline ends. The V gene's germline CDR1 is MNHEY and CDR2 SMNVEV (reference sequence). CDR3 nucleotide sequence: TGTGCCAGCAGTAACAGTAATCAGCCCCAGCATTTT. It translates to CASSNSNQPQHF.

The chain recombines TRBV7-6 with TRBJ2-2, with D perhaps TRBD1 (6 bases). V lost 0 bases, J lost 7 bases, and 9 bases lay in between. The CDR3 is 14 amino acids. Germline lookup yields CDR1 SGHVS and CDR2 FNYEAQ. The CDR3 reads CASSLASGDGELFF. The CDR3 DNA is TGTGCCAGCAGCTTAGCTTCAGGGGACGGGGAGCTGTTTTTT.

The chain joins TRBV4-3 to TRBJ2-1; D might be TRBD2 (6 bases). Germline V lookup: CDR1 LGHNA, CDR2 YSLEER. The V and J ends lost 2 bases and 4 bases respectively, with 24 bases between them. There are 19 residues in the CDR3. The CDR3 region is CASSQHFPILLAEYNEQFF. CDR3 coding DNA: TGCGCCAGCAGCCAACATTTTCCGATATTGTTAGCGGAGTACAATGAGCAGTTCTTC.

V is TRBV30 and J is TRBJ2-7, with D maybe TRBD2 (5 bases). Germline V CDR1 and CDR2: GTSNPN, SVGIG (reference sequence). The CDR3 has 13 residues. The germline V and J ends were trimmed by 1 base and 6 bases, with 13 bases remaining between them. For the CDR3, the DNA is TGTGCCTGGAGTGAGTTGACGGGAACCGAGCAGTACTTC. Translated, it gives CAWSELTGTEQYF.

The rearrangement uses TRBV7-8 and TRBJ1-2; D is ambiguous. V was shortened by 5 bases and J by 6 bases, with 16 bases between the two germline ends. This CDR3 is 14 amino acids long. Germline V gene sequence: CDR1 SGHVS, CDR2 FQNEAQ. The CDR3 nucleotides read TGTGCCAGCAGCCCTAGCGGGAATTTGGATGGCTACACCTTC. Translated, it gives CASSPSGNLDGYTF. The full variable domain, in which reference TRBV7-8 and TRBJ1-2 provide the parts outside the CDR3, is GAGVSQSPRYKVAKRGQDVALRCDPISGHVSLFWYQQALGQGPEFLTYFQNEAQLDKSGLPSDRFFAERPEGSVSTLKIQRTQQEDSAVYLCASSPSGNLDGYTFGSGTRLTVV.

The J gene is TRBJ2-7, the V gene TRBV4-1; D tentatively reads TRBD1 or TRBD2 (5 bases each). Germline-derived CDR1 and CDR2 are MGHRA and YSYEKL. Trimming removed 0 bases at V and 0 bases at J, with 12 bases between. The CDR3 extends over 16 amino acids. Here the CDR3 DNA reads TGCGCCAGCAGCCAAGAGGGGGTCGGAGTCTCCTACGAGCAGTACTTC. It translates to CASSQEGVGVSYEQYF.

The chain employs TRBV27 and TRBJ1-5; 9 bases fit TRBD1. The J segment lost 6 bases and the V segment lost 5 bases, leaving 11 bases of the junction unmatched. The CDR3 consists of 16 residues. Germline loops: CDR1 MNHEY, CDR2 SMNVEV (reference sequence). The chain's CDR3 is CASSHSQGAPVQPQHF. Written as DNA, the CDR3 is TGTGCCAGCAGTCACTCACAGGGGGCGCCGGTTCAGCCCCAGCATTTT.

This chain links TRBV15 with TRBJ2-5, with no clear D. There are 16 residues in the CDR3. Trimming shortened V by 5 bases and J by 0 bases, and 16 bases separated the two germline ends. Germline CDR1 LNHNV, CDR2 YYDKDF (reference sequence). The CDR3 spells CATSFTSTPYQETQYF. The CDR3 DNA reads TGTGCCACCAGCTTTACTTCAACCCCCTACCAAGAGACCCAGTACTTC.

The chain combines TRBV10-1 with TRBJ2-7; a weak D match, TRBD2 (5 bases). The CDR3 extends over 14 amino acids. V lost 2 bases, J lost 1 base, and 9 bases lay in between. Germline CDR1 is WNHNN and CDR2 is SYGVQD (reference sequence). DNA for the CDR3: TGCGCCAGCAGTGAGGTTCGGGGATCCTACGAGCAGTACTTC. This encodes CASSEVRGSYEQYF.

This chain joins TRBV9 and TRBJ2-7, with 7 bases fitting TRBD1. Trimming took 1 base from V and 3 from J; bases not matched to a gene: 4. The CDR3 spans 14 residues. CDR1 is SGDLS and CDR2 is YYNGEE in the germline V gene. CDR3 sequence (DNA): TGTGCCAGCAGCGTACGGGACAGCCACTACGAGCAGTACTTC. It specifies CASSVRDSHYEQYF.

This chain joins TRBV10-3 and TRBJ2-7; D is uncertain. The CDR3 extends over 12 amino acids. V was shortened by 2 bases and J by 2 bases, with 4 bases between the two germline ends. Germline V gene lookup returns CDR1 ENHRY and CDR2 SYGVKD. CDR3 amino acids: CAISEGAYEQYF. The CDR3 DNA is TGTGCCATCAGTGAGGGTGCCTACGAGCAGTACTTC.

The V and J genes are TRBV6-5 and TRBJ2-1; D ambiguous. This CDR3 is built from 13 residues. Trimming removed 6 bases from V and 8 bases from J, with 14 bases in between. Germline V gene lookup returns CDR1 MNHEY and CDR2 SVGAGI. CDR3 coding DNA: TGTGCCAGCAGCCCAGTCCCTTTCGATGAGCAGTTCTTC. Translating gives CASSPVPFDEQFF.

The rearrangement joins TRBV28 to TRBJ2-3; D ambiguous. V was cut by 7 bases and J by 4 bases, with 12 bases left in between. Germline V CDR1 and CDR2: MDHEN, SYDVKM. The CDR3 sequence is 13 residues long. In DNA form, the CDR3 reads TGTGCCAGCAACCCCATGACGGCAGATACGCAGTATTTT. Residues: CASNPMTADTQYF.

CDR3 sequence reads: CASSLDFGGTLAKNIQYF. CDR3 nucleotides: TGTGCCAGCAGCTTAGACTTTGGCGGGACCCTAGCCAAAAACATTCAGTACTTC. The chain is built from TRBV7-8 and TRBJ2-4; TRBD2 is a possible D gene (6 bases). The CDR3 loop spans 18 amino acids. V lost 1 base and J 0 bases, leaving 16 bases between the germline ends. Germline loops: CDR1 SGHVS, CDR2 FQNEAQ.

This sequence joins TRBV29-1 and TRBJ2-3; no definite D call. The CDR3 consists of 16 residues. Between the trimmed V and J ends, which lost 4 bases and 2 bases, there was a span of 19 bases. CDR1 SQVTM and CDR2 ANQGSEA come from the germline V gene. The CDR3 DNA reads TGCAGCGTTGCCTACGCCCCAGAAGTTTACACAGATACGCAGTATTTT. Translated: CSVAYAPEVYTDTQYF.

V usage is TRBV4-3 and J usage is TRBJ2-3; D assignment may be TRBD1 or TRBD2 (5 bases each). This CDR3 is built from 15 residues. V was pared by 5 bases and J by 0 bases, with 12 bases between. CDR1 LGHNA and CDR2 YSLEER come from the germline V gene. CDR3 region: CASSSGTSSTDTQYF. Here the CDR3 DNA reads TGCGCCAGCAGCTCTGGGACCTCGAGCACAGATACGCAGTATTTT.

The chain couples TRBV14 to TRBJ2-5; D might be TRBD1 (5 bases). There are 17 residues in the CDR3. Germline CDR1 is SGHDN and CDR2 is FVKESK. The V and J ends lost 0 bases and 2 bases respectively, with 16 bases between them. CDR3 residues: CASSQDEVAGWQETQYF. As DNA, the CDR3 is TGTGCCAGCAGCCAAGATGAGGTGGCAGGGTGGCAAGAGACCCAGTACTTC.

The rearrangement joins TRBV29-1 to TRBJ1-1; 9 bases agree with TRBD1. Looked up from germline, CDR1 is SQVTM and CDR2 is ANQGSEA. With 6 bases clipped from V and 10 bases from J, the junction kept 9 bases outside the gene matches. There are 12 residues in the CDR3. The DNA of the CDR3 is TGCAGCGTCGTGGGGACAGGGTGGGGAGCTTTCTTT. This codes for CSVVGTGWGAFF.

This sequence joins TRBV11-2 and TRBJ1-2; D might be TRBD1 (5 bases). V lost 4 bases and J 4 bases, leaving 10 bases between the germline ends. The CDR3 consists of 13 residues. Germline V gene sequence: CDR1 SGHAT, CDR2 FQNNGV. DNA for the CDR3: TGTGCCAGCAGCTACGGGGCTGGCTATGGCTACACCTTC. Protein sequence: CASSYGAGYGYTF.

J is TRBJ1-1 and V is TRBV10-3, with 7 bases fitting TRBD1. V shed 10 bases and J 1 base; nucleotides not matched to a gene: 6. Germline V gene data show CDR1 as ENHRY and CDR2 as SYGVKD. This CDR3 region has 13 residues. The CDR3 region is CATSGTENTEAFF. For the CDR3, the DNA is TGTGCCACTTCCGGGACAGAGAACACTGAAGCTTTCTTT.

DNA of the CDR3: TGTGCCAGCAGCTTAGGGGCAGTCGACACTGAAGCTTTCTTT. Its translation is CASSLGAVDTEAFF. The chain joins TRBV5-4 to TRBJ1-1, with a weak D call TRBD1 (5 bases). Germline lookup yields CDR1 SGHNT and CDR2 YYREEE (reference sequence). The CDR3 consists of 14 residues. V was clipped by 2 bases and J by 3 bases, with 11 bases between them.